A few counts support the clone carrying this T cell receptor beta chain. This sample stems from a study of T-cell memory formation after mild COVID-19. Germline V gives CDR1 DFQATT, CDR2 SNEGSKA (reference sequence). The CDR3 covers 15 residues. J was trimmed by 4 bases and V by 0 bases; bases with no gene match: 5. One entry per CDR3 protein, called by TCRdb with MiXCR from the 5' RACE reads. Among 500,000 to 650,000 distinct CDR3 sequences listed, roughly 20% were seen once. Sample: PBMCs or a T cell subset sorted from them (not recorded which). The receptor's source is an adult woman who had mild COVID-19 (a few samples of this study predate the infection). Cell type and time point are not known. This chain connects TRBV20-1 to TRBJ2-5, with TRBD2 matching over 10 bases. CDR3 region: CSAREVLAGAETQYF. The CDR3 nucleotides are TGCAGTGCTAGAGAAGTCCTAGCGGGAGCAGAGACCCAGTACTTC.